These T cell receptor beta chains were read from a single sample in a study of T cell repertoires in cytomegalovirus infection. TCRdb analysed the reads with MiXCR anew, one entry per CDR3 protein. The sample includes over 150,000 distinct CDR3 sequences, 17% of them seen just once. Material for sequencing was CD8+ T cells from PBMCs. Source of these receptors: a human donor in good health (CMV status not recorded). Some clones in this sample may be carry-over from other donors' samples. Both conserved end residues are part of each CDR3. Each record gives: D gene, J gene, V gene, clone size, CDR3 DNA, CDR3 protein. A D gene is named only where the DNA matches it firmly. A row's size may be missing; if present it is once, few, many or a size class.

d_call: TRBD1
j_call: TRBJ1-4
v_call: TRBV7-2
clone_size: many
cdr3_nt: TGTGCCAGCAGCAGGACAGGGGCAGCAACTAATGAAAAACTGTTTTTT
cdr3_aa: CASSRTGAATNEKLFF

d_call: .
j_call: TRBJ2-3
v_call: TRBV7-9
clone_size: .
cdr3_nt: TGTGCCAGCAGCTTGTACAGTCAGGCAGATACGCAGTATTTT
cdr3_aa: CASSLYSQADTQYF

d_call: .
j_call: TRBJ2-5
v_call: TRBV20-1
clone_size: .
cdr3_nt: TGCAGTGCTAGAAGTGGGAGAAAAGAGACCCAGTACTTC
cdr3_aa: CSARSGRKETQYF

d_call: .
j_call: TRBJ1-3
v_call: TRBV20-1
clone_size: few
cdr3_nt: TGCAGTGTAAAAGGGATGGCGGTCTCTGGAAACACCATATATTTT
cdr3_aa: CSVKGMAVSGNTIYF

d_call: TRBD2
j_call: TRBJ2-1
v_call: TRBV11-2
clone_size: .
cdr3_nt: TGTGCCAGCAGCTTAGCGGCGCGGGGGTCCTACAATGAGCAGTTCTTC
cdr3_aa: CASSLAARGSYNEQFF

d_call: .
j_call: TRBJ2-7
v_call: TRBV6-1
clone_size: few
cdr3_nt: TGTGCCAGCACCAGAGGGTGGGGTCGAGACGAGCAGTACTTC
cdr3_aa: CASTRGWGRDEQYF

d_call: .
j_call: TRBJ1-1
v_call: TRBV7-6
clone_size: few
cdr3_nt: TGTGCCAGCAGCTTAGGGGACAAGAACACTGAAGCTTTCTTT
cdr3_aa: CASSLGDKNTEAFF

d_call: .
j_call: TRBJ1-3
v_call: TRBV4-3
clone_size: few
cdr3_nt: TGCGCCAGCAGCCAAGATGGAAGTTCTGGAAACACCATATATTTT
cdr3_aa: CASSQDGSSGNTIYF

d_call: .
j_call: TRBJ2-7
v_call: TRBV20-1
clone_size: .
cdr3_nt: TGCAGTGCTATGCAGGGTACCTACGAGCAGTACTTC
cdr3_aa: CSAMQGTYEQYF

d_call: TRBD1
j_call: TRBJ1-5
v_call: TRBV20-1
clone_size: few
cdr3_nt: TGCAGTGCGGATACAGGGGTCAATCAGCCCCAGCATTTT
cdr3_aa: CSADTGVNQPQHF

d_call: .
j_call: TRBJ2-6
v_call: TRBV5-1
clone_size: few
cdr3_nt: TGCGCCAGCAGCGGTACAGGTGGTTCAGGGGCCAACGTCCTGACTTTC
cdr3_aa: CASSGTGGSGANVLTF

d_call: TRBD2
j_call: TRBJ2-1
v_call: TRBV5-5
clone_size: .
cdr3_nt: TGTGCCAGCAGCGCCTCCTTGGGACTATGGAGAAATGAGCAGTTCTTC
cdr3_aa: CASSASLGLWRNEQFF

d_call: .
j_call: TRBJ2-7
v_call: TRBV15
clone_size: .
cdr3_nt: TGTGCCACCAGCGGGACAGGCCCCAGGGAGGGCTACGAGCAGTACTTC
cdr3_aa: CATSGTGPREGYEQYF

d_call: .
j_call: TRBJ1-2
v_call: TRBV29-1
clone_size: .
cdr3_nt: TGCAGCGTTCCAAAGGCACCTTATGGCTACACCTTC
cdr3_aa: CSVPKAPYGYTF

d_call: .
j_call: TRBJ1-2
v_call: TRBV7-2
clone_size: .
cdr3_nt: TGTGCCAGCAGCCCTCGACAGGAGGTATATGTAAACTATGGCTACACCTTC
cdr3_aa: CASSPRQEVYVNYGYTF

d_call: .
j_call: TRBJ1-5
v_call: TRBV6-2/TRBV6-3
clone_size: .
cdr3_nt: TGTGCCAGCAGTTACGGTTATCAGCCCCAGCATTTT
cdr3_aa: CASSYGYQPQHF